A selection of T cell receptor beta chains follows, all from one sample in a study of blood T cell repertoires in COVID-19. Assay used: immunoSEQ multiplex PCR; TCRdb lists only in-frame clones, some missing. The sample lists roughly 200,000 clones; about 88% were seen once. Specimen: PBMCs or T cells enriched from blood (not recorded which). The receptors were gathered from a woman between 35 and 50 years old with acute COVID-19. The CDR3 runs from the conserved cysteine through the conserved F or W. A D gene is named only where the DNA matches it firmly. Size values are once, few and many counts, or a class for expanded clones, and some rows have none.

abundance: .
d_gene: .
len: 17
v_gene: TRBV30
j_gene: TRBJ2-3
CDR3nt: TGTGCCTGGAGGGATGAGTTACTACCGGCTAGCACAGATACGCAGTATTTT
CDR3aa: CAWRDELLPASTDTQYF

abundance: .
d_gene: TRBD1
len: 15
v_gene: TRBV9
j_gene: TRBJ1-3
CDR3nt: TGTGCCAGCAGCGTGGCGGACAGGGAAAGAAACACCATATATTTT
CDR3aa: CASSVADRERNTIYF

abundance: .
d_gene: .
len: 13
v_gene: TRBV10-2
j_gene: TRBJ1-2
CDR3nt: TGCGCCAGCAGTGAGGGGGGCAAGGATGGCTACACCTTC
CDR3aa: CASSEGGKDGYTF

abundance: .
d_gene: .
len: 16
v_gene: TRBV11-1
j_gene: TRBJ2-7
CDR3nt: TGTGCCAGCAGCCTTAGGGAAAGGACAGCTGGCTACGAGCAGTACTTC
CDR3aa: CASSLRERTAGYEQYF

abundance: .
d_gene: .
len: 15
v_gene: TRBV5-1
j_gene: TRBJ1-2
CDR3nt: TGCGCCAGCAGCGCTGAGAGACTCCCGAACTATGGCTACACCTTC
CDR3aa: CASSAERLPNYGYTF

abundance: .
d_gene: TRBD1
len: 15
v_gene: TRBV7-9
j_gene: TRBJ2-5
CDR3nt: TGTGCCAGCAGCTACGTTCCAGGGACAGAAGAGACCCAGTACTTC
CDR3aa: CASSYVPGTEETQYF

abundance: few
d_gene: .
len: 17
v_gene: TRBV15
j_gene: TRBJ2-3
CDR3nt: TGTGCCACCAGCAGATCAAATGCAGGTTTCGGCACAGATACGCAGTATTTT
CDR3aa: CATSRSNAGFGTDTQYF

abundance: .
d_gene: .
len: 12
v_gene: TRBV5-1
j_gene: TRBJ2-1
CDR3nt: TGCGCCAGCAGCTTAACAACAAACGAGCAGTTCTTC
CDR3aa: CASSLTTNEQFF

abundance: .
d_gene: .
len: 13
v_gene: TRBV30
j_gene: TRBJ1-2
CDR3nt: TGTGCCTGGAGTGGTATGGCAGATAATGGCTACACCTTC
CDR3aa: CAWSGMADNGYTF

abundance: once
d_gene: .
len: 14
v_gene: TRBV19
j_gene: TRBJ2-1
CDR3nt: TGTGCCAGTAGTATACAGAGCGACTACAATGAGCAGTTCTTC
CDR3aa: CASSIQSDYNEQFF

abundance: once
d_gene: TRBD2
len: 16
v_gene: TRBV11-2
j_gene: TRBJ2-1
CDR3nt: TGTGCCAGCAGTCCTACAACTAGCGGGGGGGCCGGTGAGCAGTTCTTC
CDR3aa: CASSPTTSGGAGEQFF

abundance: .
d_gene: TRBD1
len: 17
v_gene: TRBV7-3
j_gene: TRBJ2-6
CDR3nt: TGTGCCAGCAGCTTAATTAGTGACAGGGATGGGGCCAACGTCCTGACTTTC
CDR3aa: CASSLISDRDGANVLTF

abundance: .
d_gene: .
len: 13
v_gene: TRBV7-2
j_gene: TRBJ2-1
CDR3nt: TGTGCCAGCAGCTTGTCCGCATTCAGTGAGCAGTTCTTC
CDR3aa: CASSLSAFSEQFF

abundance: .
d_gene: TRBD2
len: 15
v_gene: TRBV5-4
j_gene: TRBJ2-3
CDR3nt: TGTGCCAGCAGTCTAGCGGGGGGGCCCACAGATACGCAGTATTTT
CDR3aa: CASSLAGGPTDTQYF

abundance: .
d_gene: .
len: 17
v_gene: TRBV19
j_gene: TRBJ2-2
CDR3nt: TGTGCCAGTACGGTCCAGGGGTGGGCGAGGGACACCGGGGAGCTGTTTTTT
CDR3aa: CASTVQGWARDTGELFF

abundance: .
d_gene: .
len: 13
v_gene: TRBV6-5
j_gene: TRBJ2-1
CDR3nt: TGTGCCAGCAGCGCGGCTTTACTAGGGGAGCAGTTCTTC
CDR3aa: CASSAALLGEQFF

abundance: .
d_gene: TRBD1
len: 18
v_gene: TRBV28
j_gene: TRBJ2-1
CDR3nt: TGTGCCAGCAGTTACCCCCTCGGGACAGGATCCCCCTCCAATGAGCAGTTCTTC
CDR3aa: CASSYPLGTGSPSNEQFF

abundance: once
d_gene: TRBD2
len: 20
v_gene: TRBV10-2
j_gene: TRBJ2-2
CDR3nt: TGCGCCAGCAGTGGGGGGAGACTAGCGGGGCAAACTTTTCCCACCGGGGAGCTGTTTTTT
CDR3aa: CASSGGRLAGQTFPTGELFF

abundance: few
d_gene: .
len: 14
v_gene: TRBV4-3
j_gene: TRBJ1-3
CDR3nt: TGCGCCAGCAGCCAAAGGACAGTTGGAAACACCATATATTTT
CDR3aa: CASSQRTVGNTIYF

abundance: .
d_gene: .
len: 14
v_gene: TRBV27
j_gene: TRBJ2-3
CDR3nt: TGTGCCAGCAGTTTATCTAGCTCCACAGATACGCAGTATTTT
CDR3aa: CASSLSSSTDTQYF

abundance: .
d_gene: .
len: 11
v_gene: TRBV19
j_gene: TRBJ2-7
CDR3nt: TGTGCCAGTAGTATCCACAACGAGCAGTACTTC
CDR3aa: CASSIHNEQYF

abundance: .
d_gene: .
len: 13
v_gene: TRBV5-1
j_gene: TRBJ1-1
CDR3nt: TGCGCCAGCAGCTTGTTCCAGGGGACTGAAGCTTTCTTT
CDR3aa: CASSLFQGTEAFF

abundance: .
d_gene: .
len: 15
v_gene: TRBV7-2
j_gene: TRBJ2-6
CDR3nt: TGTGCCAGCAGCCCAGGGTCCTCTGGGGCCAACGTCCTGACTTTC
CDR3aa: CASSPGSSGANVLTF

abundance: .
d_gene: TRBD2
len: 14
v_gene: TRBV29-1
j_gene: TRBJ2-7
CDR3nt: TGCAGCGTTTTGACTAGCGGGGCCTCCTACGAGCAGTACTTC
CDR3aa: CSVLTSGASYEQYF

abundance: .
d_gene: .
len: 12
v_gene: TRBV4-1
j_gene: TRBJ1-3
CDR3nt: TGCGCCAGCAGCCAAGGGGGAGACACCATATATTTT
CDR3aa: CASSQGGDTIYF

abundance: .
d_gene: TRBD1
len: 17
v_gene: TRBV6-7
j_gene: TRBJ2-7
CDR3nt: TGTGCCAGCAGTTACTCACCGGGACAGGGAGAGTCCTACGAGCAGTACTTC
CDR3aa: CASSYSPGQGESYEQYF

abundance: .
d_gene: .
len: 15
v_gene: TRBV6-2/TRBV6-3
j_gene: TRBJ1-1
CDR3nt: TGTGCCAGCAGTTACAAATCAGGAATGAACACTGAAGCTTTCTTT
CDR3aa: CASSYKSGMNTEAFF

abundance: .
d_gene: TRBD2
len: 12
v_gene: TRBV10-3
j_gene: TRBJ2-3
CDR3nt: TGTGCCACCGGGGGGGCGACAGATACGCAGTATTTT
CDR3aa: CATGGATDTQYF

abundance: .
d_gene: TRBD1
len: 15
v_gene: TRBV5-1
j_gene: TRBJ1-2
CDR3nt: TGCGCCAGCAGCCCGGACGGACAGGGGGCGCCCGGCTACACCTTC
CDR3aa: CASSPDGQGAPGYTF

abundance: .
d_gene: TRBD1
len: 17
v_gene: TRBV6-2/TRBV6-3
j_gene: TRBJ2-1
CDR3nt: TGTGCCAGCAGTTACCCAACAGGGGCAGGCTCCTACAATGAGCAGTTCTTC
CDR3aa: CASSYPTGAGSYNEQFF

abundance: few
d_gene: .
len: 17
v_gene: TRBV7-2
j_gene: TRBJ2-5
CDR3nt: TGTGCCAGCTTAGCTAGGGTCGGGGGCCTAGCGGAAGAGACCCAGTACTTC
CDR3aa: CASLARVGGLAEETQYF